A selection of T cell receptor beta chains follows, all from one sample in a study of cytomegalovirus exposure and HLA in healthy donors. Sequenced by immunoSEQ multiplex PCR; TCRdb stores in-frame clones only, minus some. The sample shows about 150,000 clones, roughly three quarters of them seen only once. The sequenced sample was PBMCs. The receptors were sampled from a man aged 30-40 years in good health and CMV-seropositive. Each CDR3 is given with its conserved first and last residue.

cdr3_length	v_call	j_call	cdr3_aa
17	TRBV11-2	TRBJ2-1	CASSLDRGGRSYNEQFF
16	TRBV4-1	TRBJ1-1	CASSQGTGSWNTEAFF
13	TRBV30	TRBJ2-1	CAWSAGEIDEQFF
16	TRBV7-9	TRBJ2-5	CASSLGLRQGKETQYF
17	TRBV4-2	TRBJ2-7	CASSQEGTSGGSYEQYF
16	TRBV5-1	TRBJ2-7	CASSLASTGYSYEQYF
14	TRBV29-1	TRBJ2-7	CSVRGTASSYEQYF
13	TRBV7-2	TRBJ1-2	CASSAGIGYGYTF
16	TRBV14	TRBJ2-2	CASSQVAGANTGELFF
18	TRBV5-1	TRBJ2-1	CASSQTQSGAAYYNEQFF
14	TRBV10-3	TRBJ2-2	CAITSRAHTGELFF
13	TRBV6-5	TRBJ1-1	CASSRQENTEAFF
16	TRBV6-6	TRBJ1-2	CASSPFSGTENYGYTF
16	TRBV19	TRBJ1-1	CASSISGRGRVTEAFF
14	TRBV27	TRBJ1-1	CASSLSQGGTEAFF
15	TRBV28	TRBJ2-6	CASTPPGSGANVLTF
13	TRBV12-5	TRBJ1-1	CASGLEGGTEAFF
12	TRBV4-1	TRBJ2-1	CASNGQGNEQFF
15	TRBV15	TRBJ1-5	CATSPLSGGNQPQHF
14	TRBV25-1	TRBJ2-2	CASSEQNGVRRLFF
16	TRBV7-2	TRBJ2-1	CASSSRLAGAYNEQFF
15	TRBV7-9	TRBJ1-4	CASSPRQGLGEKLFF
16	TRBV10-2	TRBJ2-5	CASSEIQRSGQETQYF
13	TRBV30	TRBJ1-2	CAWSVPDRVGYTF
16	TRBV12-5	TRBJ2-5	CASGPGTSGNQETQYF
15	TRBV19	TRBJ2-7	CASSIRGTGLYEQYF